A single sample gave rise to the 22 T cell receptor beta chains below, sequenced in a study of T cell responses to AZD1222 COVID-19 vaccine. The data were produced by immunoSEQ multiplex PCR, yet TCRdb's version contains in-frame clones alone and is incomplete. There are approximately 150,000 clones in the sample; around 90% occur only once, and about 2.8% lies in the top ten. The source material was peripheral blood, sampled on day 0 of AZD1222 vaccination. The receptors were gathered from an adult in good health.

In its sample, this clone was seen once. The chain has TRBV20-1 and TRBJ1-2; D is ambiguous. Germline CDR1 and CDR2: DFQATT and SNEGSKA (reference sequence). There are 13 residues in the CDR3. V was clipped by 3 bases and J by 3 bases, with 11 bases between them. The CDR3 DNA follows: TGCAGTGCTAGTTTACAGCCCTACTATGGCTACACCTTC. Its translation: CSASLQPYYGYTF.

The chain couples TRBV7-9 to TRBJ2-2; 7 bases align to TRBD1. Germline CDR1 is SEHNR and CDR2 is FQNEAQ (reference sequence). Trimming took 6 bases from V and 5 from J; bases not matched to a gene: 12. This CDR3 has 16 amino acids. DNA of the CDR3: TGTGCCAGCAGTTTCGACCGTGGCAGGGGGACCGGGGAGCTGTTTTTT. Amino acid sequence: CASSFDRGRGTGELFF.

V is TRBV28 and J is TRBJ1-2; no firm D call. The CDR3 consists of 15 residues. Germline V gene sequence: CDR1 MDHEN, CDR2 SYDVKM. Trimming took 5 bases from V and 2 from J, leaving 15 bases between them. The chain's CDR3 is CASSPGRVGNYGYTF. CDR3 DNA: TGTGCCAGCAGTCCTGGGCGGGTCGGGAACTATGGCTACACCTTC.

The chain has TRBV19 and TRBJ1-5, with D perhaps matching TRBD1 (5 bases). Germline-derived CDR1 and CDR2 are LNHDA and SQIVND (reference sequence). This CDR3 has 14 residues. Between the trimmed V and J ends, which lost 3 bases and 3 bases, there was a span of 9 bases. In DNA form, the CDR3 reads TGTGCCAGTAGTATTGAACAGGTCAATCAGCCCCAGCATTTT. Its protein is CASSIEQVNQPQHF. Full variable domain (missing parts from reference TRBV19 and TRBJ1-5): DGGITQSPKYLFRKEGQNVTLSCEQNLNHDAMYWYRQDPGQGLRLIYYSQIVNDFQKGDIAEGYSVSREKKESFPLTVTSAQKNPTAFYLCASSIEQVNQPQHFGDGTRLSIL.

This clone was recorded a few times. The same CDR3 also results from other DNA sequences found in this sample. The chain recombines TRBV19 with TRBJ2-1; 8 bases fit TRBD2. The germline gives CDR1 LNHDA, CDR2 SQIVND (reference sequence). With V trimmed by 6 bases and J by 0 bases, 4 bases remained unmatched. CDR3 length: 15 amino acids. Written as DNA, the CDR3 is TGTGCCAGTAGCCGTACTAGCGGCTCCTACAATGAGCAGTTCTTC. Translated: CASSRTSGSYNEQFF.

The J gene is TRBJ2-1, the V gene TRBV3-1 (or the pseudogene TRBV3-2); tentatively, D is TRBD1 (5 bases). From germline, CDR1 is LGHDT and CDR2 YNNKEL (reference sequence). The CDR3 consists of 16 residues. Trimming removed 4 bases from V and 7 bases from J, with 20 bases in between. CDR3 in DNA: TGTGCCAGCAGCCGGTTTGGGGCCGCCATAGGAAATGAGCAGTTCTTC. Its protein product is CASSRFGAAIGNEQFF.

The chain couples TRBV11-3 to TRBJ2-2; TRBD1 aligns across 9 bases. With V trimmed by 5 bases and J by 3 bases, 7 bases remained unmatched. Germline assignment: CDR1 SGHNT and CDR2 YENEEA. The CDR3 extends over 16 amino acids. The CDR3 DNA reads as TGTGCCAGCAGCAAAGGGACAGGGAGGGACACCGGGGAGCTGTTTTTT. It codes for CASSKGTGRDTGELFF.

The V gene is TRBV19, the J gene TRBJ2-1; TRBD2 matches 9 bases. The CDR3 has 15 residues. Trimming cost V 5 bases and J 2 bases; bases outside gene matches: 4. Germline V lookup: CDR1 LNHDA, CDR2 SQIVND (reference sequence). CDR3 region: CASSGGLAPYNEQFF. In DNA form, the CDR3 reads TGTGCCAGTAGTGGGGGACTAGCCCCCTACAATGAGCAGTTCTTC.

In nucleotides, the CDR3 is TGCAGTGCTAGAGAGTACAATGAGCAGTTCTTC. It specifies CSAREYNEQFF. The V call is TRBV20-1, the J call TRBJ2-1; D is uncertain. This CDR3 comprises 11 residues. CDR1 is DFQATT and CDR2 is SNEGSKA in the germline V gene (reference sequence). V lost 0 bases to trimming and J lost 4 bases, with 1 base between them.

The CDR3 loop reads CASTLGPANTEAFF. In DNA form, the CDR3 reads TGTGCCAGCACCCTTGGGCCGGCGAACACTGAAGCTTTCTTT. The chain employs TRBV6-4 and TRBJ1-1; D not resolved. Looked up from germline, CDR1 is MRHNA and CDR2 is SNTAGT. There are 14 residues in the CDR3. Trimming shortened V by 7 bases and J by 1 base, and 13 bases separated the two germline ends.

The CDR3 protein is CASRRSRIDRELFF. DNA for the CDR3: TGTGCCAGCAGGAGGAGCAGGATCGACCGGGAGCTGTTTTTT. The rearrangement joins TRBV6-5 to TRBJ2-2; the D is unclear. The CDR3 runs to 14 residues. Looked up from germline, CDR1 is MNHEY and CDR2 is SVGAGI. V was trimmed by 6 bases and J by 9 bases, leaving 17 bases between them.

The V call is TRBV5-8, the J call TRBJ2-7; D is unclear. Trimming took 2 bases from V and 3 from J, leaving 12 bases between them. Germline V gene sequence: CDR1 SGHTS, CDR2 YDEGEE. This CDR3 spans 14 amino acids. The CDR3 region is CASSFNQVVYEQYF. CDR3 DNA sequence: TGTGCCAGCAGCTTTAATCAGGTAGTCTACGAGCAGTACTTC. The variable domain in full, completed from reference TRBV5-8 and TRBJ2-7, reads EAGVTQSPTHLIKTRGQQATLRCSPISGHTSVYWYQQALGLGLQFLLWYDEGEERNRGNFPPRFSGRQFPNYSSELNVNALELEDSALYLCASSFNQVVYEQYFGPGTRLTVT.

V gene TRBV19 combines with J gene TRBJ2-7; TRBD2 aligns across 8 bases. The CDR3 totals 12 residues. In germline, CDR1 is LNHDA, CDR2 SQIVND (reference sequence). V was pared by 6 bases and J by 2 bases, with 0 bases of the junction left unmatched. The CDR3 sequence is CASRGLAYEQYF. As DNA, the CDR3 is TGTGCCAGTAGGGGACTAGCCTACGAGCAGTACTTC.

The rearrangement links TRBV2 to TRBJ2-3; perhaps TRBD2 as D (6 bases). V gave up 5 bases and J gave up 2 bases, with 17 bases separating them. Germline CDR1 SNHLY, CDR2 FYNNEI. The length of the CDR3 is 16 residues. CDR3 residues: CASSLGWAGPTDTQYF. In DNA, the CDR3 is TGTGCCAGCAGTCTGGGGTGGGCGGGACCCACAGATACGCAGTATTTT.

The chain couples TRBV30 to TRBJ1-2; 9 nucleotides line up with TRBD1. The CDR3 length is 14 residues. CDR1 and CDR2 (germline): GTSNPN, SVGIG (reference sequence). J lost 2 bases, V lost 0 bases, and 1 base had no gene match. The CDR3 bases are TGTGCCTGGAGTGTAGGGACAGGGAACTATGGCTACACCTTC. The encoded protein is CAWSVGTGNYGYTF.

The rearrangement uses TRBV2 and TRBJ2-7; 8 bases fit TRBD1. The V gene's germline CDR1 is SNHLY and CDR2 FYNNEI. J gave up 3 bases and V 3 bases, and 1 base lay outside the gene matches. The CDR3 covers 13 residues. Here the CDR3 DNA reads TGTGCCAGCAGTGAGGGACAGGACTACGAGCAGTACTTC. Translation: CASSEGQDYEQYF.

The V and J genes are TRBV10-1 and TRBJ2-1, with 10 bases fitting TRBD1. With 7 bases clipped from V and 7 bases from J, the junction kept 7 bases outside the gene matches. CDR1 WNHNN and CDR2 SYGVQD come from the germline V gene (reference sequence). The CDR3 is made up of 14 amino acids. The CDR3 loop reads CASTWDRGLNEQFF. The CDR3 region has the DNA TGCGCCAGCACCTGGGACAGGGGACTGAATGAGCAGTTCTTC.

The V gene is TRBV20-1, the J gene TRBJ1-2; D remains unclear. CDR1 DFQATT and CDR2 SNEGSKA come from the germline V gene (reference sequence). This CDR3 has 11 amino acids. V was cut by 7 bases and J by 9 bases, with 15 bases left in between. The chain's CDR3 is CSVLIGPRYTF. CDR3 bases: TGCAGTGTCCTTATAGGGCCACGCTACACCTTC.

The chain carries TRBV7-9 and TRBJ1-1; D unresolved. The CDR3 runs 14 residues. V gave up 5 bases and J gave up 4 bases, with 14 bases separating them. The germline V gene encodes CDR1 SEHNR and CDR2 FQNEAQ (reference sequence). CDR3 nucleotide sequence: TGTGCCAGCAGCCTACTTATAGGGAGCACTGAAGCTTTCTTT. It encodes CASSLLIGSTEAFF.

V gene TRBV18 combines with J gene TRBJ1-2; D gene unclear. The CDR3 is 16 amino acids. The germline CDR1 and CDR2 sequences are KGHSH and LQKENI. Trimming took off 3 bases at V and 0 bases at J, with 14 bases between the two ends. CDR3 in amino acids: CASSPSAERANYGYTF. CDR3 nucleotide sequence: TGTGCCAGCTCACCGTCCGCAGAGCGAGCTAACTATGGCTACACCTTC.

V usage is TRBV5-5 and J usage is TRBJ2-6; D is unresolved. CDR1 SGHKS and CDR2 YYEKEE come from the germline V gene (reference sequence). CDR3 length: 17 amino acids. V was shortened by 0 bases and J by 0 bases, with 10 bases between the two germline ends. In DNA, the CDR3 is TGTGCCAGCAGCTTGGGTCCGGCGGTCTCTGGGGCCAACGTCCTGACTTTC. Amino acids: CASSLGPAVSGANVLTF.

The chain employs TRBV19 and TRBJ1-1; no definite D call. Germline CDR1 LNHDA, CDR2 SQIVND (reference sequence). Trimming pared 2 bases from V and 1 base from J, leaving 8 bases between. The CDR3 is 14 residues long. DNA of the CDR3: TGTGCCAGTAGTATAAGGGCCAGGAACACTGAAGCTTTCTTT. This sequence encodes CASSIRARNTEAFF.